Reported below is one TCR beta chain. Its antigen is unknown. The data stem from a study of T cell responses to AZD1222 COVID-19 vaccine. On the study more broadly: Recipients boosted at about 4 weeks or about 12 weeks are pooled.

Findings and caveats of the study: Females made up more of the donors, who were largely white British, and clonal diversity may have come out too low. The repertoires were collected only after the peak T cell response.

The method was immunoSEQ multiplex PCR; TCRdb's version includes in-frame clones alone and lacks a portion of them. The sample carries some 120,000 clones, about 90% recorded once. This clonotype was sampled from an adult in good health. Here the sequenced sample was peripheral blood, taken on day 0 of AZD1222 vaccination.

The DNA for the CDR3 is TGTGCCAGCAGCTTAGGGGAAACCTACGAGCAGTACTTC. Translating gives CASSLGETYEQYF. The V call is TRBV7-8, the J call TRBJ2-7; D uncertain. This CDR3 spans 13 amino acids. Per the germline V gene, CDR1 is SGHVS and CDR2 is FQNEAQ. Trimming took 1 base from V and 2 from J, leaving 6 bases between them.